The 30 T cell receptor beta chains given below trace back to one sample, sequenced in a study of cytotoxic CD8 clonotypes in ibrutinib-treated CLL. Method: immunoSEQ multiplex PCR; TCRdb's copy keeps in-frame clones and lacks some. The sample gives over 95,000 clones, 58% of which show up once; more than 35% is in the top ten. This specimen was PBMCs, taken after 24 months of ibrutinib treatment. The receptor set was obtained from a human donor with chronic lymphocytic leukemia.

This clone came up a few times. This sequence joins TRBV7-3 and TRBJ2-2; no reliable D call. Deletions cut 5 bases from V and 1 base from J, with 5 bases between. The V gene's germline CDR1 is SGHTA and CDR2 FQGTGA. The CDR3 consists of 13 residues. The CDR3 loop is CASSDVNTGELFF. For the CDR3, the DNA is TGTGCCAGCAGCGACGTGAACACCGGGGAGCTGTTTTTT.

This clone appeared a single time. The chain couples TRBV18 to TRBJ2-7, with D possibly called TRBD1 or TRBD2 (6 bases each). The CDR3 is 16 amino acids. Germline V lookup: CDR1 KGHSH, CDR2 LQKENI. V lost 4 bases and J lost 0, with 16 bases in between. CDR3: CASSREQGGGSYEQYF. CDR3 sequence (DNA): TGTGCCAGCTCACGAGAACAGGGAGGTGGCTCCTACGAGCAGTACTTC.

The chain combines TRBV29-1 with TRBJ1-1; the match to TRBD1 covers 7 bases. V shed 7 bases and J 4 bases; nucleotides not matched to a gene: 9. Per the germline V gene, CDR1 is SQVTM and CDR2 is ANQGSEA. This CDR3 is built from 13 residues. The CDR3 is CSALAQGGTEAFF. The CDR3 DNA reads as TGCAGCGCCTTGGCGCAGGGGGGCACTGAAGCTTTCTTT.

The gene calls are TRBV7-9 and TRBJ2-7; D is perhaps TRBD2 (6 bases). V was pared by 5 bases and J by 3 bases, with 8 bases between. The germline V gene encodes CDR1 SEHNR and CDR2 FQNEAQ (reference sequence). The CDR3 has 12 amino acids. The CDR3 reads CASSRGLYEQYF. CDR3 in DNA: TGTGCCAGCAGCCGGGGACTCTACGAGCAGTACTTC.

The chain carries TRBV28 and TRBJ2-3, with a tentative D call TRBD2 (7 bases). Germline CDR1 and CDR2: MDHEN and SYDVKM. The CDR3 spans 19 residues. Trimming removed 4 bases at V and 2 bases at J, with 25 bases between. The DNA for the CDR3 is TGTGCCAGCAGTTCCCCCCGGATGGCGGGGGCCCGATACACAGATACGCAGTATTTT. Amino acids: CASSSPRMAGARYTDTQYF.

This chain links TRBV6-6 with TRBJ2-7, with TRBD1 matching 9 bases. Germline-derived CDR1 and CDR2 are MNHNY and SVGAGI (reference sequence). This CDR3 contains 15 residues. The V and J ends lost 8 bases and 6 bases, in that order; junction bases with no gene match: 14. The CDR3 bases are TGTGCCAGCGATTTCGAAGGGACAGGGACGTCCGAGCAGTACTTC. Amino acid sequence: CASDFEGTGTSEQYF.

The table lists this clone with a few counts. This chain uses TRBV13 with TRBJ2-3; unclear D gene. V lost 3 bases to trimming and J lost 0 bases, with 10 bases between them. Germline loops: CDR1 PRHDT, CDR2 FYEKMQ (reference sequence). This CDR3 region has 15 residues. The CDR3 DNA reads TGTGCCAGCAGCTTCACCTCCTCTAGCACAGATACGCAGTATTTT. This codes for CASSFTSSSTDTQYF.

The genes are TRBV30 and TRBJ1-1; D may be TRBD1 (5 bases). The CDR3 covers 13 residues. The germline V gene has CDR1 GTSNPN and CDR2 SVGIG (reference sequence). Between the trimmed V and J ends, which lost 4 bases and 1 base, there was a span of 10 bases. The CDR3 loop reads CAWNRQPNTEAFF. CDR3 nucleotide sequence: TGTGCCTGGAATAGACAGCCGAACACTGAAGCTTTCTTT. The full variable domain, rest sourced from reference TRBV30 and TRBJ1-1, is SQTIHQWPATLVQPVGSPLSLECTVEGTSNPNLYWYRQAAGRGLQLLFYSVGIGQISSEVPQNLSASRPQDRQFILSSKKLLLSDSGFYLCAWNRQPNTEAFFGQGTRLTVV.

This rearrangement joins TRBV6-1 to TRBJ2-7, with 7 bases fitting TRBD1. The germline V gene encodes CDR1 MNHNS and CDR2 SASEGT. The J segment lost 4 bases and the V segment lost 4 bases, leaving 7 bases of the junction unmatched. The CDR3 covers 14 residues. This CDR3 is CASSGGGQNYEQYF. Here the CDR3 DNA reads TGTGCCAGCAGTGGAGGGGGACAGAATTACGAGCAGTACTTC.

This clone has just a few counts. The chain employs TRBV5-1 and TRBJ2-7; 7 positions match TRBD1. V gave up 0 bases and J gave up 6 bases; unmatched junction bases: 3. Per the germline V gene, CDR1 is SGHRS and CDR2 is YFSETQ. This CDR3 spans 13 amino acids. In DNA, the CDR3 is TGCGCCAGCAGCTTGGGACAGGGTGGCGAGCAGTACTTC. Translating it yields CASSLGQGGEQYF.

V usage is TRBV19 and J usage is TRBJ2-1; 12 bases align to TRBD2. From germline, CDR1 is LNHDA and CDR2 SQIVND (reference sequence). This CDR3 contains 15 residues. V shed 5 bases and J 5 bases; nucleotides not matched to a gene: 4. The CDR3 reads CASSGLAGINNEQFF. DNA of the CDR3: TGTGCCAGTAGTGGACTAGCGGGGATTAACAATGAGCAGTTCTTC.

This chain uses TRBV7-3 with TRBJ1-6; D is ambiguous. Trimming removed 2 bases from V and 10 bases from J, with 9 bases in between. The CDR3 extends over 13 amino acids. Looked up from germline, CDR1 is SGHTA and CDR2 is FQGTGA. The CDR3: CASSLAWGSPLHF. DNA of the CDR3: TGTGCCAGCAGCTTAGCCTGGGGATCACCCCTCCACTTT.

V and J are TRBV5-1 and TRBJ1-1; D is possibly TRBD1 (5 bases). CDR3 size: 14 residues. Germline CDR1 is SGHRS and CDR2 is YFSETQ. V gave up 0 bases and J gave up 3 bases, with 9 bases separating them. Here the CDR3 reads CASSLGQGYTEAFF. CDR3 bases: TGCGCCAGCAGCTTGGGTCAGGGCTACACTGAAGCTTTCTTT.

This clone was picked up a small number of times. The rearrangement uses TRBV5-4 and TRBJ2-1; possibly TRBD1 or TRBD2 for D (5 bases each). The germline V gene has CDR1 SGHNT and CDR2 YYREEE (reference sequence). The CDR3 covers 12 residues. V was cut by 3 bases and J by 11 bases, with 12 bases left in between. CDR3 sequence (DNA): TGTGCCAGCAGCTCGGGGCCGGGGAAGCAGTTCTTC. Translation: CASSSGPGKQFF.

This clone was seen a single time. The chain combines TRBV7-8 with TRBJ2-7; 10 nucleotides align to TRBD2. Germline V gene sequence: CDR1 SGHVS, CDR2 FQNEAQ. The CDR3 contains 16 residues. V dropped 7 bases and J dropped 0; count of bases not matched to a gene: 9. The CDR3 loop is CASTIGTSASSYEQYF. The CDR3 DNA is TGTGCCAGCACCATAGGGACTAGCGCTAGCTCCTACGAGCAGTACTTC.

The CDR3 bases are TGTGCCAGCAGCCAATCGGGGGGAACCACCTATGGCTACACCTTC. Translated, it gives CASSQSGGTTYGYTF. The V gene is TRBV4-2, the J gene TRBJ1-2, with a possible D match to TRBD1 (5 bases). Trimming removed 2 bases at V and 4 bases at J, with 14 bases between. CDR3 length equals 15 residues. Germline V gene lookup returns CDR1 LGHNA and CDR2 YNFKEQ.

The chain joins TRBV25-1 to TRBJ2-2; TRBD2 matches 10 bases. The CDR3 loop spans 14 amino acids. V lost 7 bases and J lost 4; bases outside the gene matches: 3. The germline gives CDR1 MGHDK, CDR2 SYGVNS. The CDR3 DNA follows: TGTGCCAGCAATCGACTAGCGGGCACCGGGGAGCTGTTTTTT. This gives the protein CASNRLAGTGELFF.

The chain combines TRBV6-1 with TRBJ2-1; D uncertain. Germline CDR1 MNHNS, CDR2 SASEGT. This CDR3 is built from 14 residues. V was clipped by 9 bases and J by 0 bases, with 12 bases between them. The CDR3 DNA reads TGTGCCAGTCGGCCCCGGAGCTCCTACAATGAGCAGTTCTTC. Protein sequence: CASRPRSSYNEQFF.

The chain recombines TRBV7-2 with TRBJ1-3; 7 nucleotides match TRBD1. V was pared by 5 bases and J by 2 bases, with 3 bases of the junction left unmatched. The CDR3 length is 14 residues. Germline V CDR1 and CDR2: SGHTA, FQGNSA. The CDR3, as DNA: TGTGCCAGCAGCGTACAGGGGACTGGAAACACCATATATTTT. This codes for CASSVQGTGNTIYF.

A few counts support this clone. The chain employs TRBV28 and TRBJ2-7; a possible D gene is TRBD1 (5 bases). The V gene lost 4 bases and the J gene lost 7 bases, with 8 bases spanning the gap. Germline V gene lookup returns CDR1 MDHEN and CDR2 SYDVKM. There are 11 residues in the CDR3. CDR3 nucleotide sequence: TGTGCCAGCAGTTACAGGAGAGAGCAGTACTTC. It is translated as CASSYRREQYF.

This clone was detected only a few times. CDR3 in DNA: TGTGCCAGCAGCTCTTACAGGGCCACTGAAGCTTTCTTT. Translation gives CASSSYRATEAFF. V is TRBV13 and J is TRBJ1-1; tentatively, D is TRBD1 (6 bases). This CDR3 comprises 13 residues. CDR1 PRHDT and CDR2 FYEKMQ come from the germline V gene (reference sequence). The ends were cut back, 4 bases at V and 4 bases at J, with 10 bases in the middle.

The chain links TRBV30 to TRBJ2-4; D gene uncertain. Per the germline V gene, CDR1 is GTSNPN and CDR2 is SVGIG (reference sequence). This CDR3 has 17 residues. V was shortened by 0 bases and J by 6 bases, with 21 bases between the two germline ends. The CDR3 protein is CAWSVRGSQAIGNIQYF. DNA of the CDR3: TGTGCCTGGAGTGTACGAGGCAGTCAGGCCATAGGAAACATTCAGTACTTC.

This clone appeared a few times. V is TRBV27 and J is TRBJ2-1, with no clear D. CDR3 length: 14 amino acids. CDR1 is MNHEY and CDR2 is SMNVEV in the germline V gene (reference sequence). The germline V and J ends were trimmed by 7 bases and 10 bases, with 20 bases remaining between them. The CDR3 region has the DNA TGTGCCAGCACCCTAGGGATTGCCGCCTCGGAGCAGTTCTTC. This translates into CASTLGIAASEQFF.

The chain uses TRBV30 and TRBJ1-1, with D perhaps TRBD1 (5 bases). The CDR3 length is 12 residues. CDR1 and CDR2 (germline): GTSNPN, SVGIG (reference sequence). The ends were cut back, 7 bases at V and 9 bases at J, with 18 bases in the middle. The CDR3 loop is CAYSGTGLKAFF. In nucleotides, the CDR3 is TGTGCCTACTCGGGAACAGGCCTGAAAGCTTTCTTT.

The chain carries TRBV5-1 and TRBJ2-2; 7 nucleotides line up with TRBD1. The germline CDR1 and CDR2 sequences are SGHRS and YFSETQ. Germline trimming cut 4 bases from V and 0 bases from J; bases unmatched to any gene: 3. The CDR3 has 15 amino acids. In DNA, the CDR3 is TGCGCCAGCAGCCCGGGACAGACGAACACCGGGGAGCTGTTTTTT. Amino acids: CASSPGQTNTGELFF.

This clone was found a few times. The rearrangement uses TRBV29-1 and TRBJ1-2, with 10 positions matching TRBD1. There are 11 residues in the CDR3. Trimming took 8 bases from V and 6 from J; bases not matched to a gene: 3. Germline V gene lookup returns CDR1 SQVTM and CDR2 ANQGSEA. This CDR3 reads CSTGTGDGYTF. In DNA, the CDR3 is TGCAGCACGGGGACAGGGGATGGCTACACCTTC.

This clone has a single count. The CDR3 here is CASSDTVANYGYTF. For the CDR3, the DNA is TGTGCCAGCAGTGATACGGTTGCTAACTATGGCTACACCTTC. V usage is TRBV2 and J usage is TRBJ1-2; D uncertain. CDR1 and CDR2 (germline): SNHLY, FYNNEI. Trimming shortened V by 3 bases and J by 0 bases, and 8 bases separated the two germline ends. CDR3 length: 14 residues.

Only one count was recorded for this clone. V is TRBV5-4 and J is TRBJ2-3; D gene ambiguous. V lost 0 bases, J lost 4 bases, and 6 bases lay in between. Germline loops: CDR1 SGHNT, CDR2 YYREEE (reference sequence). CDR3 length: 13 residues. CDR3 residues: CASSLASSDTQYF. In DNA, the CDR3 is TGTGCCAGCAGCTTGGCCTCTTCAGATACGCAGTATTTT.

V is TRBV23-1 and J is TRBJ2-1; possible D gene TRBD2, 6 bases. TRBV23-1 is placed among ORFs of uncertain function. CDR3 length equals 17 residues. V dropped 2 bases and J dropped 7 bases, with 21 bases sitting between them. This CDR3 is CASSQGREPAPRNEQFF. The CDR3 nucleotides are TGCGCCAGCAGTCAAGGGCGGGAACCGGCTCCTCGGAATGAGCAGTTCTTC.

This clone occurred a few times. This chain joins TRBV6-6 and TRBJ1-4; D remains ambiguous. This CDR3 spans 16 amino acids. V shed 5 bases and J shed 7 bases, with 20 bases lying between them. The germline CDR1 and CDR2 sequences are MNHNY and SVGAGI (reference sequence). The chain's CDR3 is CASSPGSAILVEKLFF. The CDR3 region has the DNA TGTGCCAGCAGTCCCGGGTCCGCTATCCTTGTTGAAAAACTGTTTTTT.